This TCR beta chain is from a study of blood T cell repertoires in COVID-19. At the level of the study: Researchers got acute and convalescent COVID-19 samples from the United States, Italy and Spain.

Per the study methods: Reference gene primer amplification in the assay estimated nucleated cell counts. This table comes from immunoSEQ multiplex PCR, and its TCRdb copy is limited to in-frame clones, with some not included. The V and J calls and clone size come from that table; D and trimming were worked out from the DNA. The top ten hold approximately 4.4% of the sample, which has about 70,000 clones, around 80% seen once. The TCR comes from a woman older than 75 with active or convalescent COVID-19. The sequencing input was peripheral blood.

CDR3 nucleotide sequence: TGTGCCAGCAGCCATCACGGGACAGTGACTAGCACAGATACGCAGTATTTT. Amino acids: CASSHHGTVTSTDTQYF. The J gene is TRBJ2-3, the V gene TRBV14; 7 nucleotides match TRBD1. Germline values: CDR1 SGHDN, CDR2 FVKESK. The CDR3 consists of 17 residues. With 3 bases clipped from V and 0 bases from J, the junction kept 9 bases outside the gene matches.